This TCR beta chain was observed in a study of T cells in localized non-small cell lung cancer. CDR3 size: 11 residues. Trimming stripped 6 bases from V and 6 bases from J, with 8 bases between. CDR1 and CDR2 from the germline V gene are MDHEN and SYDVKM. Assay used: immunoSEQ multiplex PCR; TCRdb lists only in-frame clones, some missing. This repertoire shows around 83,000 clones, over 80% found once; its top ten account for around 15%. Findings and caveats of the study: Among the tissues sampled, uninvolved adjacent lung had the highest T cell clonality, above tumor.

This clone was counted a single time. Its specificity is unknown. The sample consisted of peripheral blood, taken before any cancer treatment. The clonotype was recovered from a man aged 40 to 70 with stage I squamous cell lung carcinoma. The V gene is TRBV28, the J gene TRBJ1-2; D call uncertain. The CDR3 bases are TGTGCCAGCAGGTGGGCTGATGGCTACACCTTC. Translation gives CASRWADGYTF.